The 25 T cell receptor beta chains listed next were all sequenced from one sample in a study of blood T cell repertoires in COVID-19. TCRdb's table, derived via immunoSEQ multiplex PCR, lists solely in-frame clones and lacks some. The sample carries 180,000 or so clones, around 83% recorded once. The sequenced sample consisted of peripheral blood. The receptors come from a woman in her sixties with acute or convalescent COVID-19.

In this sample, this clone turned up a few times. The chain combines TRBV4-1 with TRBJ1-2, with TRBD1 matching 10 bases. The CDR3 covers 15 residues. Per the germline V gene, CDR1 is MGHRA and CDR2 is YSYEKL. Trimming at V came to 6 bases and at J to 6 bases, leaving 10 bases not matched to a gene. The CDR3 coding sequence is TGCGCCAGCAGGATGACAGGGGGCTACAAAGATGGCTACACCTTC. It encodes CASRMTGGYKDGYTF.

V gene TRBV7-2 combines with J gene TRBJ2-1; TRBD2 aligns across 8 bases. This CDR3 comprises 14 residues. V gave up 4 bases and J gave up 10 bases; unmatched junction bases: 9. Germline-derived CDR1 and CDR2 are SGHTA and FQGNSA. The CDR3 reads CASSSPGLEWEQFF. The CDR3, as DNA: TGTGCCAGCAGCTCGCCGGGACTAGAATGGGAGCAGTTCTTC.

The CDR3 here is CASSPPIAEHTDTQYF. CDR3 DNA: TGCGCCAGCAGCCCCCCTATAGCGGAGCACACAGATACGCAGTATTTT. This chain links TRBV5-1 with TRBJ2-3; a weak D match, TRBD2 (6 bases). The CDR3 contains 16 residues. The V end was cut by 4 bases, the J end by 2 bases, with 17 bases between. Germline V CDR1 and CDR2: SGHRS, YFSETQ.

The rearrangement links TRBV6-5 to TRBJ2-2; maybe TRBD1 (5 bases). The V end lost 9 bases, the J end lost 7 bases, and 9 bases lay between the germline ends. CDR1 and CDR2 (germline): MNHEY, SVGAGI. The CDR3 is 11 residues long. Written as DNA, the CDR3 is TGTGCCAGTGGTAGGGGCGGGGAGCTGTTTTTT. Its translation: CASGRGGELFF.

The chain combines TRBV19 with TRBJ2-3, with 7 bases lining up with TRBD2. Germline V lookup: CDR1 LNHDA, CDR2 SQIVND (reference sequence). Trimming took 4 bases from V and 3 from J; bases not matched to a gene: 7. The CDR3 loop spans 15 amino acids. Here the CDR3 reads CASSTIGAGTDTQYF. CDR3 nucleotides: TGTGCCAGTAGTACTATCGGAGCGGGAACAGATACGCAGTATTTT.

CDR3 loop: CASSILRRQESNTEAFF. The CDR3 DNA is TGTGCCAGCAGCATCCTAAGGAGACAGGAGTCGAACACTGAAGCTTTCTTT. The V call is TRBV21-1, the J call TRBJ1-1; the D call of TRBD1 is as the table states it, not checked on the DNA. TRBV21-1 is given as a pseudogene. The CDR3 extends over 17 amino acids.

This chain joins TRBV5-4 and TRBJ2-3; no reliable D call. Germline CDR1 SGHNT, CDR2 YYREEE (reference sequence). This CDR3 is built from 15 residues. V gave up 4 bases and J gave up 0 bases, with 12 bases separating them. CDR3 protein: CASSPTSASTDTQYF. CDR3 bases: TGTGCCAGCAGCCCCACGAGCGCGAGCACAGATACGCAGTATTTT.

This clone was seen a handful of times. The identical CDR3 is also encoded by other nucleotide sequences in the sample. This chain joins TRBV30 and TRBJ1-6, with 9 bases lining up with TRBD1. This CDR3 is built from 15 residues. J lost 5 bases, V lost 3 bases, and 5 bases had no gene match. Germline lookup yields CDR1 GTSNPN and CDR2 SVGIG (reference sequence). The CDR3 loop reads CAWSPGQGDNSPLHF. In DNA, the CDR3 is TGTGCCTGGAGCCCGGGACAGGGAGATAATTCACCCCTCCACTTT.

In nucleotides, the CDR3 is TGTGCCAGCAGCGCCGACAGCTCTGAAAAACTGTTTTTT. It codes for CASSADSSEKLFF. This chain uses TRBV7-9 with TRBJ1-4, with D perhaps TRBD1 (5 bases). The V end lost 5 bases, the J end lost 7 bases, and 11 bases lay between the germline ends. This CDR3 spans 13 amino acids. Germline loops: CDR1 SEHNR, CDR2 FQNEAQ (reference sequence). The entire variable domain, with the rest obtained from reference TRBV7-9 and TRBJ1-4, is as follows: DTGVSQNPRHKITKRGQNVTFRCDPISEHNRLYWYRQTLGQGPEFLTYFQNEAQLEKSRLLSDRFSAERPKGSFSTLEIQRTEQGDSAMYLCASSADSSEKLFFGSGTQLSVL.

The chain links TRBV4-2 to TRBJ2-1; 14 bases map to TRBD2. With V trimmed by 5 bases and J by 12 bases, 9 bases remained unmatched. CDR3 size: 15 residues. In germline, CDR1 is LGHNA, CDR2 YNFKEQ. The chain's CDR3 is CASSETSGRALGQFF. Written as DNA, the CDR3 is TGTGCCAGCAGCGAGACTAGCGGGAGGGCCCTTGGGCAGTTCTTC.

V and J are TRBV7-6 and TRBJ2-1, with 7 bases identical to TRBD2. The V segment lost 4 bases and the J segment 9 bases; nucleotides outside the gene matches: 12. This CDR3 is built from 15 residues. Germline values: CDR1 SGHVS, CDR2 FNYEAQ. The CDR3 region has the DNA TGTGCCAGCAGCTGGGAGGCGGGAGTCTTAAGTGAGCAGTTCTTC. Translated, it gives CASSWEAGVLSEQFF.

This clone was recorded once. The V gene is TRBV30, the J gene TRBJ1-4; 7 nucleotides line up with TRBD1. The germline V gene has CDR1 GTSNPN and CDR2 SVGIG (reference sequence). V lost 6 bases, J lost 8 bases, and 12 bases stayed unmatched. CDR3 length equals 14 residues. Here the CDR3 reads CACRRRGLSEKLFF. In DNA, the CDR3 is TGTGCCTGTCGCAGAAGGGGGCTTAGCGAAAAACTGTTTTTT. The full variable domain, completed using reference TRBV30 and TRBJ1-4, is SQTIHQWPATLVQPVGSPLSLECTVEGTSNPNLYWYRQAAGRGLQLLFYSVGIGQISSEVPQNLSASRPQDRQFILSSKKLLLSDSGFYLCACRRRGLSEKLFFGSGTQLSVL.

This clone was seen just once. The gene calls are TRBV24-1 and TRBJ2-1; TRBD1 might be the D (6 bases). Between the trimmed V and J ends, which lost 2 bases and 11 bases, there was a span of 12 bases. This CDR3 contains 13 residues. Germline CDR1 and CDR2: KGHDR and SFDVKD. The CDR3 region is CATSDSPGHQQFF. DNA for the CDR3: TGTGCCACCAGTGATTCTCCGGGACATCAGCAGTTCTTC.

V gene TRBV7-9 combines with J gene TRBJ1-3; D might be TRBD1 (6 bases). Trimming removed 7 bases from V and 1 base from J, with 14 bases in between. The germline CDR1 and CDR2 sequences are SEHNR and FQNEAQ (reference sequence). The CDR3 sequence is 15 residues long. CDR3 sequence (DNA): TGTGCCAGCAACACGGCGACAGGTTCTGGAAACACCATATATTTT. It translates to CASNTATGSGNTIYF.

The chain is built from TRBV13 and TRBJ2-1; 10 bases align to TRBD1. Germline-derived CDR1 and CDR2 are PRHDT and FYEKMQ (reference sequence). The CDR3 sequence is 15 residues long. Trimming removed 3 bases from V and 7 bases from J; junction bases left unmatched: 6. CDR3 DNA sequence: TGTGCCAGCAGCTTCCGGGACAGGGGAGGGAATGAGCAGTTCTTC. Translation: CASSFRDRGGNEQFF.

This rearrangement joins TRBV27 to TRBJ1-2, with 7 bases matching TRBD1. J was trimmed by 4 bases and V by 5 bases; bases with no gene match: 13. The V gene's germline CDR1 is MNHEY and CDR2 SMNVEV (reference sequence). The length of the CDR3 is 16 residues. CDR3 in amino acids: CASSPGTAPPRYGYTF. The DNA for the CDR3 is TGTGCCAGCAGTCCTGGGACAGCACCTCCTCGCTATGGCTACACCTTC.

The chain employs TRBV6-5 and TRBJ1-6; tentative D call: TRBD1 (6 bases). V shed 6 bases and J shed 8 bases, with 14 bases lying between them. This CDR3 region has 14 residues. Germline V CDR1 and CDR2: MNHEY, SVGAGI. The CDR3 region has the DNA TGTGCCAGCAGGCACGGGACAAACCATTCACCCCTCCACTTT. It codes for CASRHGTNHSPLHF.

This sequence joins TRBV11-2 and TRBJ2-7, with D maybe TRBD2 (5 bases). V lost 5 bases to trimming and J lost 4 bases, with 18 bases between them. CDR1 SGHAT and CDR2 FQNNGV come from the germline V gene. There are 15 residues in the CDR3. The CDR3 spells CASSRGAVSSYEQYF. The CDR3 DNA reads as TGTGCCAGCAGCCGGGGTGCAGTCTCCTCTTACGAGCAGTACTTC.

The chain is built from TRBV6-1 and TRBJ2-7; 7 bases agree with TRBD1. The CDR3 runs to 15 residues. Germline V gene lookup returns CDR1 MNHNS and CDR2 SASEGT. V lost 3 bases, J lost 6 bases, and 11 bases stayed unmatched. In DNA, the CDR3 is TGTGCCAGCAGTGAGAGGGGGCGCAAAGGAGGCGAGCAGTACGTC. Translated, it gives CASSERGRKGGEQYV.

This clone appeared once. V usage is TRBV28 and J usage is TRBJ1-6; D is possibly TRBD1 (5 bases). The CDR3 spans 16 residues. CDR1 and CDR2 from the germline V gene are MDHEN and SYDVKM. Trimming pared 8 bases from V and 0 bases from J, leaving 14 bases between. CDR3 nucleotides: TGTGCCAGCCTAACAGGCCGGAGCTCCTATAATTCACCCCTCCACTTT. Encoded protein: CASLTGRSSYNSPLHF.

The chain has TRBV19 and TRBJ2-6, with D maybe TRBD1 (5 bases). V shed 4 bases and J shed 0 bases, with 10 bases lying between them. The CDR3 extends over 16 amino acids. Germline CDR1 is LNHDA and CDR2 is SQIVND (reference sequence). Written as DNA, the CDR3 is TGTGCCAGTAGTACCAAGGGGCTCTCTGGGGCCAACGTCCTGACTTTC. This encodes CASSTKGLSGANVLTF. Variable domain in full (rest from reference TRBV19 and TRBJ2-6): DGGITQSPKYLFRKEGQNVTLSCEQNLNHDAMYWYRQDPGQGLRLIYYSQIVNDFQKGDIAEGYSVSREKKESFPLTVTSAQKNPTAFYLCASSTKGLSGANVLTFGAGSRLTVL.

The rearrangement links TRBV3-1 (or the pseudogene TRBV3-2) to TRBJ2-3; possible D gene TRBD2, 6 bases. V lost 1 base and J lost 2, with 10 bases in between. The CDR3 runs to 15 residues. Germline V gene lookup returns CDR1 LGHDT and CDR2 YNNKEL (reference sequence). DNA for the CDR3: TGTGCCAGCAGCCAAGGGGACTTGTCCACAGATACGCAGTATTTT. Its protein is CASSQGDLSTDTQYF.

This sequence joins TRBV30 and TRBJ2-5; TRBD1 matches 7 bases. V lost 5 bases and J lost 4; bases outside the gene matches: 4. Germline CDR1 reads GTSNPN; CDR2 reads SVGIG (reference sequence). This CDR3 has 12 amino acids. The CDR3 region has the DNA TGTGCCTGGGACAGGGCGGGAGAGACCCAGTACTTC. This encodes CAWDRAGETQYF.

This clone was observed a few times. The chain recombines TRBV3-1 (or the pseudogene TRBV3-2) with TRBJ1-1; the D is unclear. The V and J ends lost 7 bases and 1 base respectively, with 10 bases between them. Germline CDR1 and CDR2: LGHDT and YNNKEL (reference sequence). The CDR3 extends over 13 amino acids. The CDR3 bases are TGTGCCAGCAAGCCCGACACGAACACTGAAGCTTTCTTT. This encodes CASKPDTNTEAFF.

The sample holds a few counts of this clone. This chain connects TRBV11-1 to TRBJ2-5; 8 positions agree with TRBD1. The germline V gene has CDR1 SGHAT and CDR2 FQDESV (reference sequence). J gave up 3 bases and V 3 bases, and 6 bases lay outside the gene matches. The CDR3 loop spans 15 amino acids. CDR3 residues: CASSFRGHSKETQYF. CDR3 sequence (DNA): TGTGCCAGCAGCTTCAGGGGGCACTCGAAAGAGACCCAGTACTTC.